These T cell receptor beta chains were read from a single sample in a study of shared clonotypes between healthy human individuals. The protocol was immunoSEQ multiplex PCR, while the TCRdb copy is restricted to in-frame clones and leaves out a portion. The table shows roughly 490,000 clones, with roughly 85% occurring only once. Sequenced sample: PBMCs. All receptors come from a middle-aged woman in good health. Some clones in this sample may be carry-over from other donors' samples. CDR3s include the opening cysteine and the closing phenylalanine or tryptophan. The order of the fields is D gene, V gene, J gene, clone size, CDR3 DNA, CDR3 protein. A D gene is named only where the DNA matches it firmly. Clone size is not always given. Where it is, it says once, few, many or a class for expanded clones.

D gene: .; V gene: TRBV6-5; J gene: TRBJ2-7; clone size: .; CDR3 DNA: TGTGCCAGCAGTTACCTCGGCGAGCAGTACTTC; CDR3 protein: CASSYLGEQYF
D gene: .; V gene: TRBV29-1; J gene: TRBJ1-5; clone size: .; CDR3 DNA: TGCAGCGTCGCCCCCACAGACCCCAATCAGCCCCAGCATTTT; CDR3 protein: CSVAPTDPNQPQHF
D gene: .; V gene: TRBV4-2; J gene: TRBJ1-1; clone size: few; CDR3 DNA: TGTGCCAGCAGCCTCTTACAGAGGAACACTGAAGCTTTCTTT; CDR3 protein: CASSLLQRNTEAFF
D gene: .; V gene: TRBV5-1; J gene: TRBJ2-7; clone size: .; CDR3 DNA: TGCGCCAGCAGCTTCGCGGCGGGCTCTGGCGGGGAGCAGTACTTC; CDR3 protein: CASSFAAGSGGEQYF
D gene: .; V gene: TRBV2; J gene: TRBJ2-5; clone size: .; CDR3 DNA: TGTGCCAGCAGTGGGACTGGCCTTGGAAAAGAGACCCAGTACTTC; CDR3 protein: CASSGTGLGKETQYF
D gene: .; V gene: TRBV9; J gene: TRBJ2-7; clone size: many; CDR3 DNA: TGTGCCAGCAGCGTTACGGGGAGCTCCTACGAGCAGTACTTC; CDR3 protein: CASSVTGSSYEQYF
D gene: .; V gene: TRBV30; J gene: TRBJ1-2; clone size: .; CDR3 DNA: TGTGCCTGGAGTATCGGGGGCCCGGGCGGCTACACCTTC; CDR3 protein: CAWSIGGPGGYTF
D gene: .; V gene: TRBV19; J gene: TRBJ2-7; clone size: .; CDR3 DNA: TGTGCCAGTAGCAATGTAAACGAGCAGTACTTC; CDR3 protein: CASSNVNEQYF
D gene: TRBD1; V gene: TRBV5-4; J gene: TRBJ2-7; clone size: .; CDR3 DNA: TGTGCCAGCAGCAACGGACAGGCAGACTACGAGCAGTACTTC; CDR3 protein: CASSNGQADYEQYF
D gene: TRBD2; V gene: TRBV10-3; J gene: TRBJ2-1; clone size: .; CDR3 DNA: TGTGCCATCAGTGACGGGACTAGCGGGGCCGACCTGATCTTC; CDR3 protein: CAISDGTSGADLIF
D gene: TRBD2; V gene: TRBV18; J gene: TRBJ2-1; clone size: .; CDR3 DNA: TGTGCCAGCTCACCCGGCGTAGCGGGTTCGAACAATGAGCAGTTCTTC; CDR3 protein: CASSPGVAGSNNEQFF
D gene: TRBD2; V gene: TRBV4-1; J gene: TRBJ2-1; clone size: .; CDR3 DNA: TGCGCCAGCAGCCAAGCCCCCGGGAGGTTGTGGAATGAGCAGTTCTTC; CDR3 protein: CASSQAPGRLWNEQFF
D gene: .; V gene: TRBV30; J gene: TRBJ1-1; clone size: .; CDR3 DNA: TGTGCCTGGGGGAACGAACAGGTGCCGGAAGCTTTCTTT; CDR3 protein: CAWGNEQVPEAFF
D gene: TRBD2; V gene: TRBV27; J gene: TRBJ2-7; clone size: once; CDR3 DNA: TGTGCCAGCAGCCTAAGACTAGCGGGGGCCTACGAGCAGTACTTC; CDR3 protein: CASSLRLAGAYEQYF
D gene: TRBD2; V gene: TRBV2; J gene: TRBJ2-1; clone size: .; CDR3 DNA: TGTGCCAGCAGCCGAACAGGGCTAGCGGGAGGTAATGAGCAGTTCTTC; CDR3 protein: CASSRTGLAGGNEQFF
D gene: TRBD2; V gene: TRBV5-1; J gene: TRBJ2-2; clone size: few; CDR3 DNA: TGCGCCAGCAAACGGCTAGCGGGCGACACCGGGGAGCTGTTTTTT; CDR3 protein: CASKRLAGDTGELFF
D gene: TRBD1; V gene: TRBV30; J gene: TRBJ1-2; clone size: .; CDR3 DNA: TGTGCCTGGAGGGGGGACAGGGGCCCCGGTTACACCTTC; CDR3 protein: CAWRGDRGPGYTF
D gene: .; V gene: TRBV29-1; J gene: TRBJ1-2; clone size: few; CDR3 DNA: TGCAGCGTTGGGAGGGGGGCTGGTACTGGCTACACCTTC; CDR3 protein: CSVGRGAGTGYTF
D gene: .; V gene: TRBV5-1; J gene: TRBJ2-2; clone size: .; CDR3 DNA: TGCGCCAGCAGCTTGGATATCGGAAACACCGGGGAGCTGTTTTTT; CDR3 protein: CASSLDIGNTGELFF
D gene: .; V gene: TRBV15; J gene: TRBJ1-4; clone size: .; CDR3 DNA: TGTGCCACCAGCAGAGACCAGAATGAAAAACTGTTTTTT; CDR3 protein: CATSRDQNEKLFF
D gene: .; V gene: TRBV4-1; J gene: TRBJ2-7; clone size: .; CDR3 DNA: TGCGCCAGCAGCCAAGTGAAGCGGACCTACGAGCAGTACTTC; CDR3 protein: CASSQVKRTYEQYF
D gene: .; V gene: TRBV10-3; J gene: TRBJ2-5; clone size: .; CDR3 DNA: TGTGCCATCAGTGCTGGGACTCAAGAGACCCAGTACTTC; CDR3 protein: CAISAGTQETQYF
D gene: TRBD2; V gene: TRBV10-3; J gene: TRBJ2-2; clone size: .; CDR3 DNA: TGTGCCACCGCTAGCGGGTACGATTTGGGGGAGCTGTTTTTT; CDR3 protein: CATASGYDLGELFF
D gene: TRBD1; V gene: TRBV7-8; J gene: TRBJ1-2; clone size: .; CDR3 DNA: TGTGCCAGCAGCCCCCCCCGGGACAGGGGACATGGCTACACCTTC; CDR3 protein: CASSPPRDRGHGYTF
D gene: .; V gene: TRBV7-3; J gene: TRBJ2-3; clone size: .; CDR3 DNA: TGTGCCAGCAGCTTAAACGTCTACCCGAATACGCAGTATTTT; CDR3 protein: CASSLNVYPNTQYF
D gene: TRBD2; V gene: TRBV11-2; J gene: TRBJ2-1; clone size: .; CDR3 DNA: TGTGCCAGCAGCTTAGGACTAGCGAATGAGCAGTTCTTC; CDR3 protein: CASSLGLANEQFF
D gene: TRBD1; V gene: TRBV27; J gene: TRBJ2-5; clone size: .; CDR3 DNA: TGTGCCAGCAGTTCCCTCCGACAGGGGAATATCTTGGAGACCCAGTACTTC; CDR3 protein: CASSSLRQGNILETQYF
D gene: .; V gene: TRBV5-1; J gene: TRBJ2-3; clone size: .; CDR3 DNA: TGCGCCAGCAGCTTAGAAGAGTACTCAGATACGCAGTATTTT; CDR3 protein: CASSLEEYSDTQYF
D gene: .; V gene: TRBV7-9; J gene: TRBJ2-1; clone size: few; CDR3 DNA: TGTGCCAGCAGTCCGACAGGCTCCTACAATGAGCAGTTCTTC; CDR3 protein: CASSPTGSYNEQFF
D gene: .; V gene: TRBV7-8; J gene: TRBJ1-1; clone size: many; CDR3 DNA: TGTGCCAGCACCGCGAAGCGGGTCCTGAACACTGAAGCTTTCTTT; CDR3 protein: CASTAKRVLNTEAFF
D gene: TRBD1; V gene: TRBV6-1; J gene: TRBJ1-1; clone size: .; CDR3 DNA: TGTGCCAGCAGTGGGGACCTACAGGGGGTCGGGAACACTGAAGCTTTCTTT; CDR3 protein: CASSGDLQGVGNTEAFF
D gene: TRBD2; V gene: TRBV18; J gene: TRBJ2-3; clone size: once; CDR3 DNA: TGTGCCAGCTCACCAGTCCCCCTACTAGCGGGAGTTGCAGATACGCAGTATTTT; CDR3 protein: CASSPVPLLAGVADTQYF
D gene: .; V gene: TRBV28; J gene: TRBJ1-4; clone size: .; CDR3 DNA: TGTGCCAGCACCTCCCGAGGGGGATTTAATGAAAAACTGTTTTTT; CDR3 protein: CASTSRGGFNEKLFF
D gene: .; V gene: TRBV9; J gene: TRBJ1-1; clone size: .; CDR3 DNA: TGTGCCAGCAGCGACCTAACGGGAGGCACTGAAGCTTTCTTT; CDR3 protein: CASSDLTGGTEAFF
D gene: TRBD1; V gene: TRBV10-3; J gene: TRBJ1-4; clone size: .; CDR3 DNA: TGTGCCATCAGTCAGGACCGACAGGGGGGCGAAAAACTGTTTTTT; CDR3 protein: CAISQDRQGGEKLFF
D gene: .; V gene: TRBV5-8; J gene: TRBJ2-7; clone size: .; CDR3 DNA: TGTGCCAGCAGCTCGGTCAGATTGGAGCAGTACTTC; CDR3 protein: CASSSVRLEQYF
D gene: TRBD2; V gene: TRBV6-4; J gene: TRBJ2-3; clone size: once; CDR3 DNA: TGTGCCAGCAGTGCATCCCCCGGGGGGTTGGATACGCAGTATTTT; CDR3 protein: CASSASPGGLDTQYF
D gene: TRBD1; V gene: TRBV5-5; J gene: TRBJ2-1; clone size: .; CDR3 DNA: TGTGCCAGCAGTTTAGGACAGGTCCCTGGGAGTGAGCAGTTCTTC; CDR3 protein: CASSLGQVPGSEQFF
D gene: TRBD1; V gene: TRBV29-1; J gene: TRBJ2-1; clone size: few; CDR3 DNA: TGCAGCGTTGGACAGGGGGCCTACAATGAGCAGTTCTTC; CDR3 protein: CSVGQGAYNEQFF
D gene: TRBD1; V gene: TRBV19; J gene: TRBJ1-1; clone size: once; CDR3 DNA: TGTGCCAGTAAGACAGGGGCGGATGGTGAAGCTTTCTTT; CDR3 protein: CASKTGADGEAFF
D gene: TRBD1; V gene: TRBV28; J gene: TRBJ1-2; clone size: .; CDR3 DNA: TGTGCCAGCAGTTTATTAGGGGGACAGGGCGACTATGGCTACACCTTC; CDR3 protein: CASSLLGGQGDYGYTF